These T cell receptor beta chains were read from a single sample in a study of identical twins. Via MiXCR, TCRdb re-called the 5' RACE reads, giving one row per CDR3 protein. Of roughly 690,000 distinct CDR3 sequences listed, 5.5% to 6.5% were seen once; the top ten hold approximately 1.6%. Sequences were obtained from naive T cells sorted from blood. The source of these receptors is a man in his late teens or twenties in good health. The CDR3 runs from the conserved cysteine through the conserved F or W.

V: TRBV11-2
CDR3: CASSFGGRLAGSLATDTQYF

V: TRBV4-1
CDR3: CASSQDISASGANVLTF

V: TRBV6-5
CDR3: CASSHRDSYNEQFF

V: TRBV7-2
CDR3: CASSTTRNTEAFF

V: TRBV4-3
CDR3: CASSPGQGDGETQYF

V: TRBV21-1
CDR3: CASSSYLAFQETQYF

V: TRBV12-3/TRBV12-4
CDR3: CASSIGGRGNEQFF

V: TRBV5-1
CDR3: CASSQSDWNQNYYNEQFF

V: TRBV25-1
CDR3: CASSKTFTSGVQETQYF

V: TRBV6-1
CDR3: CASRPRTGVLSYNEQFF

V: TRBV6-1
CDR3: CASSEDVEYTDQETQYF

V: TRBV29-1
CDR3: CSVVGFSSNTQYF

V: TRBV4-1
CDR3: CASSPKAPLAVQETQYF

V: TRBV24-1
CDR3: CATSGQYNEQFF

V: TRBV6-1
CDR3: CASSHGLTGSTDTQYF

V: TRBV6-1
CDR3: CASTHTTGFRNIQYF

V: TRBV12-3/TRBV12-4
CDR3: CASRPRGDRVYGYTF

V: TRBV5-1
CDR3: CASSVGQGGGEQFF

V: TRBV12-3/TRBV12-4
CDR3: CASKPSGIGIQYF

V: TRBV5-6
CDR3: CASSFANEQFF

V: TRBV5-1
CDR3: CASSEGQAGALKNIQYF

V: TRBV5-1
CDR3: CASSLVQGAQTEAFF

V: TRBV20-1
CDR3: CSGQTRVPTGELFF

V: TRBV29-1
CDR3: CSVGRGTGGTDTQYF

V: TRBV5-1
CDR3: CASQDRGQPINEQFF

V: TRBV7-2
CDR3: CASSLGPAEQYF

V: TRBV12-3/TRBV12-4
CDR3: CASSLFSRGSNQPQHF

V: TRBV3-1
CDR3: CASSLRTVKETQYF

V: TRBV7-3
CDR3: CASSLNGIPDTQYF

V: TRBV7-9
CDR3: CASSSTGTSWWETQYF

V: TRBV6-5
CDR3: CASSFELGDTQYF